Only one count was recorded for the clone carrying this TCR beta chain. J gave up 4 bases and V 0 bases, and 7 bases lay outside the gene matches. The CDR3 loop spans 16 amino acids. Germline V gene lookup returns CDR1 LNHDA and CDR2 SQIVND (reference sequence). Original analysis: Quantification of nucleated cells was approximated via reference gene primer amplification. Libraries were prepared by immunoSEQ multiplex PCR; TCRdb keeps only in-frame clonotypes and omits some of them. The D gene and trimming were derived from the DNA, and the V and J assignments and clone size from that table. The table includes under 300,000 clones, about 85% detected once. These data are taken from a study of blood T cell repertoires in COVID-19. Study details: PBMCs, B-cell-depleted T cells, or T cells provided the cDNA or gDNA that made up the material.

Participants' own reports of clinical history determined their cohort assignment. The receptor was derived from a woman between 45 and 65 years old who had been exposed to COVID-19. J is TRBJ1-2 and V is TRBV19; 8 nucleotides line up with TRBD1. Material: PBMCs or T cells enriched from blood (not recorded which). DNA of the CDR3: TGTGCCAGTAGTATAGATGCCGGACAGGGCGCCTATGGCTACACCTTC. It is translated as CASSIDAGQGAYGYTF.